One and the same sample provided the 8 T cell receptor beta chains below, sequenced in a study of T cells in Graves' hyperthyroidism and ophthalmopathy. RNA transcripts gave rise to amplified TCR beta CDR3 regions. The TCR CDR3 was amplified in a first-round RT-PCR using the HTBI primer set. Using its own MiXCR run on the multiplex PCR reads, TCRdb lists one record per CDR3 protein. The profile shows 560,000 or so distinct CDR3 sequences, 15% to 20% of them singletons. Sequenced material: blood. The receptors stem from a man in his forties with Graves' ophthalmopathy.

This clonotype appeared a few times. The chain uses TRBV5-1 and TRBJ2-3, with 9 bases fitting TRBD2. In germline, CDR1 is SGHRS, CDR2 YFSETQ. Unmatched junction bases numbered 13, after V lost 4 bases and J lost 7 bases. This CDR3 region has 16 residues. The CDR3 region is CASSPLSGGRRNTQYF. As DNA, the CDR3 is TGCGCCAGCAGCCCCCTTAGCGGGGGAAGGAGAAATACGCAGTATTTT.

This clonotype was seen ten or more times. The chain carries TRBV7-2 and TRBJ2-7; D is undetermined. Trimming cost V 5 bases and J 3 bases, with 2 bases left between them. CDR1 and CDR2 (germline): SGHTA, FQGNSA. The CDR3 spans 10 residues. CDR3 sequence reads: CASSNYEQYF. CDR3 bases: TGTGCCAGCAGCAACTACGAGCAGTACTTC.

This chain uses TRBV6-2 or TRBV6-3 with TRBJ1-5; D is unresolved. CDR1 is MNHEY, CDR2 SVGEGT, per germline. This CDR3 is 13 amino acids long. With 2 bases removed from V and 4 bases from J, the gap between germline ends came to 6 bases. Written as DNA, the CDR3 is TGTGCCAGCAGTTACGAGAGGAATCAGCCCCAGCATTTT. Its translation is CASSYERNQPQHF.

The gene calls are TRBV12-5 and TRBJ1-4; D might be TRBD1 (5 bases). The CDR3 covers 17 residues. V lost 1 base and J lost 5, with 17 bases in between. Germline CDR1 reads LGHNT; CDR2 reads FRNRAP. DNA of the CDR3: TGTGCTAGTGGTTTGGCGGTTGGGGCAGTCCTAAATGAAAAACTGTTTTTT. Translated: CASGLAVGAVLNEKLFF. Full variable domain (outside the CDR3, taken from reference TRBV12-5 and TRBJ1-4): DARVTQTPRHKVTEMGQEVTMRCQPILGHNTVFWYRQTMMQGLELLAYFRNRAPLDDSGMPKDRFSAEMPDATLATLKIQPSEPRDSAVYFCASGLAVGAVLNEKLFFGSGTQLSVL.

The CDR3 DNA is TGTGCCACCTGTACCGATAAGTCACAAGAGACCCAGTACTTC. This translates into CATCTDKSQETQYF. The V gene is TRBV28, the J gene TRBJ2-5; D is unclear. This CDR3 is 14 amino acids long. Trimming took 10 bases from V and 2 from J, leaving 17 bases between them. CDR1 MDHEN and CDR2 SYDVKM come from the germline V gene.

In its sample, this clonotype was seen many times. The V and J genes are TRBV6-1 and TRBJ1-5, with D possibly matching TRBD1 (6 bases). With 2 bases removed from V and 5 bases from J, the gap between germline ends came to 10 bases. This CDR3 has 14 residues. Germline loops: CDR1 MNHNS, CDR2 SASEGT. CDR3 amino acids: CASSEWRGDQPQHF. The DNA of the CDR3 is TGTGCCAGCAGTGAATGGAGGGGGGATCAGCCCCAGCATTTT.

This chain connects TRBV20-1 to TRBJ1-6, with 9 bases lining up with TRBD1. The CDR3 contains 16 residues. Looked up from germline, CDR1 is DFQATT and CDR2 is SNEGSKA (reference sequence). J lost 9 bases, V lost 0 bases, and 9 bases had no gene match. The CDR3 bases are TGCAGTGCTAGAGATCTCCGGACAGGGGCAGGTTCACCCCTCCACTTT. It specifies CSARDLRTGAGSPLHF.

This chain links TRBV7-9 with TRBJ2-7; 12 nucleotides align to TRBD2. The CDR3 loop spans 13 amino acids. Germline-derived CDR1 and CDR2 are SEHNR and FQNEAQ (reference sequence). The J segment lost 5 bases and the V segment lost 4 bases, leaving 0 bases of the junction unmatched. The CDR3 region is CASSWTSGDEQYF. The CDR3 DNA reads as TGTGCCAGCAGCTGGACTAGCGGGGACGAGCAGTACTTC. Full variable domain (rest looked up from reference TRBV7-9 and TRBJ2-7): DTGVSQNPRHKITKRGQNVTFRCDPISEHNRLYWYRQTLGQGPEFLTYFQNEAQLEKSRLLSDRFSAERPKGSFSTLEIQRTEQGDSAMYLCASSWTSGDEQYFGPGTRLTVT.